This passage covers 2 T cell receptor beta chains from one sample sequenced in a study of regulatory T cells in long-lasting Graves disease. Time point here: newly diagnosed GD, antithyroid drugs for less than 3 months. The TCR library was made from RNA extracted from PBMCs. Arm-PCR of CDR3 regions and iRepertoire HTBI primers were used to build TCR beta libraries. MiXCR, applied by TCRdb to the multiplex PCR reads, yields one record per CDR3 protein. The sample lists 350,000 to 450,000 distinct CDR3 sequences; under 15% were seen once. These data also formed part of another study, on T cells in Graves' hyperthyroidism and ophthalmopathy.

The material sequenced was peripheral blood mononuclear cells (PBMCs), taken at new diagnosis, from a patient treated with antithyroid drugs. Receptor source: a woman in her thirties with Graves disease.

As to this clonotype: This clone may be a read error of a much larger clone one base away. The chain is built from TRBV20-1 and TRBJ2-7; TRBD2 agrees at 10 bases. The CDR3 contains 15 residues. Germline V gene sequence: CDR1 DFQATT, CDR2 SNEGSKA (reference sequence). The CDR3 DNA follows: TGCAGTGCTTTTCTAGCGGGAGTCGTTTCCTACGAGCGGTACTTC. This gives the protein CSAFLAGVVSYERYF.

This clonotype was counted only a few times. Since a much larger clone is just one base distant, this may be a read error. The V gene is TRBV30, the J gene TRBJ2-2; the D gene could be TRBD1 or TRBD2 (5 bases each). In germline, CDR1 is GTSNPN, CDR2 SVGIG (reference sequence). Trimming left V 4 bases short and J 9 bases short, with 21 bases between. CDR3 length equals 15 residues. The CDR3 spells CAWTHGGFGGRELFF. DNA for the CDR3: TGTGCCTGGACCCACGGCGGTTTTGGGGGAAGGGAGCTGTTTTTT.